The 15 T cell receptor beta chains presented below share a single source sample, sequenced in a study of cytomegalovirus exposure and HLA in healthy donors. The PCR ran on 60 Vbeta and 13 Jbeta primers. The assay was immunoSEQ multiplex PCR, and TCRdb's table has in-frame clones only and misses some. The table lists roughly 120,000 clones, 8.5% to 10% of them singletons. Sequenced sample: PBMCs. The receptors here all came from a man in his forties or fifties in good health and CMV-seronegative.

This clone was observed a few times. This rearrangement joins TRBV7-2 to TRBJ1-6; D is perhaps TRBD1 (6 bases). From germline, CDR1 is SGHTA and CDR2 FQGNSA. The CDR3 spans 15 residues. V was cut by 5 bases and J by 2 bases, with 10 bases left in between. CDR3 sequence reads: CASSPGDPYNSPLHF. For the CDR3, the DNA is TGTGCCAGCAGCCCAGGGGACCCCTATAATTCACCCCTCCACTTT.

J is TRBJ2-6 and V is TRBV5-1, with TRBD1 matching over 11 bases. The CDR3 is 18 residues long. Germline assignment: CDR1 SGHRS and CDR2 YFSETQ. The V segment lost 4 bases and the J segment 0 bases; nucleotides outside the gene matches: 6. CDR3 bases: TGCGCCAGCAGCGGGGGACAGGGGGTTAGCTCTGGGGCCAACGTCCTGACTTTC. Its translation is CASSGGQGVSSGANVLTF. Together with reference TRBV5-1 and TRBJ2-6, the CDR3 gives the full variable domain: KAGVTQTPRYLIKTRGQQVTLSCSPISGHRSVSWYQQTPGQGLQFLFEYFSETQRNKGNFPGRFSGRQFSNSRSEMNVSTLELGDSALYLCASSGGQGVSSGANVLTFGAGSRLTVL.

The chain combines TRBV7-2 with TRBJ1-1; possibly TRBD1 for D (5 bases). Germline lookup yields CDR1 SGHTA and CDR2 FQGNSA. Between the trimmed V and J ends, which lost 2 bases and 1 base, there was a span of 20 bases. This CDR3 comprises 18 residues. Written as DNA, the CDR3 is TGTGCCAGCAGCTTACAGTGGGGGAGAGAGCGGGAGAACACTGAAGCTTTCTTT. Translation gives CASSLQWGRERENTEAFF.

The V gene is TRBV27, the J gene TRBJ2-7, with D tentatively TRBD1 (6 bases). The CDR3 extends over 13 amino acids. V dropped 3 bases and J dropped 3 bases, with 9 bases sitting between them. Per germline, CDR1 MNHEY and CDR2 SMNVEV (reference sequence). CDR3 sequence (DNA): TGTGCCAGCAGTTTGTTGACAGGCTACGAGCAGTACTTC. This codes for CASSLLTGYEQYF.

The CDR3 loop is CAWSVSETQYF. The CDR3 coding sequence is TGTGCCTGGAGTGTCTCCGAGACCCAGTACTTC. The chain uses TRBV30 and TRBJ2-5, with D uncertain. The CDR3 totals 11 residues. Trimming pared 0 bases from V and 5 bases from J, leaving 4 bases between. In germline, CDR1 is GTSNPN, CDR2 SVGIG (reference sequence). The variable domain in full, with the rest retrieved from reference TRBV30 and TRBJ2-5, is SQTIHQWPATLVQPVGSPLSLECTVEGTSNPNLYWYRQAAGRGLQLLFYSVGIGQISSEVPQNLSASRPQDRQFILSSKKLLLSDSGFYLCAWSVSETQYFGPGTRLLVL.

This chain connects TRBV2 to TRBJ2-3; TRBD2 agrees at 8 bases. V was pared by 1 base and J by 1 base, with 1 base of the junction left unmatched. This CDR3 comprises 15 residues. The germline V gene encodes CDR1 SNHLY and CDR2 FYNNEI. The CDR3 DNA is TGTGCCAGCAGTGAAGGGCGGGGGGGCACAGATACGCAGTATTTT. It is translated as CASSEGRGGTDTQYF.

This clone was detected only a few times. J is TRBJ2-3 and V is TRBV7-3; 12 bases are shared with TRBD1. The germline CDR1 and CDR2 sequences are SGHTA and FQGTGA. V lost 5 bases to trimming and J lost 4 bases; unmatched junction nucleotides: 7. This CDR3 has 16 amino acids. The CDR3 region has the DNA TGTGCCAGCAGCGCGTCGGGACAGGGGGCACCAGATACGCAGTATTTT. This codes for CASSASGQGAPDTQYF. The variable domain in full, with the rest retrieved from reference TRBV7-3 and TRBJ2-3, is GAGVSQTPSNKVTEKGKYVELRCDPISGHTALYWYRQSLGQGPEFLIYFQGTGAADDSGLPNDRFFAVRPEGSVSTLKIQRTERGDSAVYLCASSASGQGAPDTQYFGPGTRLTVL.

This clone has more than one count but fewer than ten. The V and J genes are TRBV4-2 and TRBJ2-2; 9 bases line up with TRBD2. Germline V CDR1 and CDR2: LGHNA, YNFKEQ. This CDR3 spans 16 amino acids. Germline trimming cut 5 bases from V and 1 base from J; bases unmatched to any gene: 5. CDR3 coding DNA: TGTGCCAGCAGCTTAGGGCGGGGGGGGAACACCGGGGAGCTGTTTTTT. Protein sequence: CASSLGRGGNTGELFF.

The sample holds a few counts of this clone. J is TRBJ1-5 and V is TRBV7-8, with 7 bases identical to TRBD1. The germline CDR1 and CDR2 sequences are SGHVS and FQNEAQ. V was clipped by 2 bases and J by 6 bases; unmatched bases: 10. The CDR3 sequence is 16 residues long. The CDR3 region is CASSLLGGANTQPQHF. The CDR3 DNA reads TGTGCCAGCAGCTTACTAGGGGGCGCGAATACTCAGCCCCAGCATTTT.

The V and J genes are TRBV7-2 and TRBJ1-4; TRBD1 aligns across 7 bases. CDR1 and CDR2 (germline): SGHTA, FQGNSA. The CDR3 has 15 amino acids. The J segment lost 8 bases and the V segment lost 2 bases, leaving 8 bases of the junction unmatched. The DNA for the CDR3 is TGTGCCAGCAGCTTACTCACAGGGGCTTTCGAAAAACTGTTTTTT. Translating gives CASSLLTGAFEKLFF.

The CDR3 nucleotides read TGTGCCAGCACCCGGTCGGGAGATACGCAGTATTTT. It specifies CASTRSGDTQYF. This rearrangement joins TRBV9 to TRBJ2-3; D not resolved. V lost 6 bases and J lost 5, with 10 bases in between. The CDR3 sequence is 12 residues long. CDR1 is SGDLS and CDR2 is YYNGEE in the germline V gene.

The chain recombines TRBV5-4 with TRBJ2-7; 8 bases align to TRBD2. CDR1 and CDR2 (germline): SGHNT, YYREEE (reference sequence). This CDR3 contains 13 residues. The J segment lost 4 bases and the V segment lost 2 bases, leaving 2 bases of the junction unmatched. The CDR3 loop reads CASSFGGGYEQYF. The CDR3 nucleotides read TGTGCCAGCAGCTTCGGGGGGGGGTACGAGCAGTACTTC.

This sequence joins TRBV2 and TRBJ1-2; the D gene is possibly TRBD1 (6 bases). Germline V lookup: CDR1 SNHLY, CDR2 FYNNEI. The V and J ends lost 6 bases and 4 bases respectively, with 12 bases between them. This CDR3 is built from 13 residues. DNA for the CDR3: TGTGCCAGCAGCGTGACAGGCGCCTATGGCTACACCTTC. Translation: CASSVTGAYGYTF.

The chain couples TRBV30 to TRBJ1-6; 7 bases agree with TRBD1. V shed 2 bases and J 5 bases; nucleotides not matched to a gene: 3. CDR3 size: 14 residues. CDR1 is GTSNPN, CDR2 SVGIG, per germline (reference sequence). CDR3: CAWSYDRDNSPLHF. For the CDR3, the DNA is TGTGCCTGGAGTTATGACAGGGATAATTCACCCCTCCACTTT.

The chain is built from TRBV6-5 and TRBJ1-2; TRBD1 agrees at 7 bases. The J segment lost 2 bases and the V segment lost 6 bases, leaving 3 bases of the junction unmatched. The length of the CDR3 is 13 residues. Per germline, CDR1 MNHEY and CDR2 SVGAGI. In DNA form, the CDR3 reads TGTGCCAGCAGCTTGGGACAGAACTATGGCTACACCTTC. Amino acids: CASSLGQNYGYTF.